This T cell receptor (beta chain) was found in a study of blood T cell repertoires in COVID-19. Across the study: From the United States, Italy and Spain came samples of acute and convalescent COVID-19. T cells, B-cell-depleted T cells, or PBMCs provided the cDNA or gDNA that served as material.

As handled by the study authors: How many nucleated cells were present was estimated from reference gene primer amplification. Some clones are missing from TCRdb's copy, which holds only in-frame ones; the method was immunoSEQ multiplex PCR. V, J and clone size are those of that table, while D and trimming were read from the DNA. The sample contains under 150,000 clones, 70% to 90% of which appear only once. With V trimmed by 5 bases and J by 7 bases, 16 bases remained unmatched. This CDR3 is 16 amino acids long. Germline V gene lookup returns CDR1 SGHRS and CDR2 YFSETQ. V gene TRBV5-1 combines with J gene TRBJ1-2; 8 bases line up with TRBD1. The source is a woman aged 50 to 60 who had recovered from COVID-19. Specimen: PBMCs or T cells enriched from blood (not recorded which). CDR3 bases: TGCGCCAGCAGGAGGATTGAAGGACAGGGCAACGGTGGCTACACCTTC. Protein product: CASRRIEGQGNGGYTF.